Shown below are 21 T cell receptor beta chains from a single sample sequenced in a study of radiation and T cells in renal cell carcinoma. Sample time point: baseline pretreatment blood. Treatment reported: 15 Gy SBRT to primary tumor, nephrectomy 4 weeks later. TCRdb's table, derived via immunoSEQ multiplex PCR, lists solely in-frame clones and lacks some. The sample has around 140,000 clones, roughly 90% seen once. The specimen comprised blood, sampled from a patient whose treatment included radiotherapy and nephrectomy. The receptor source for this set is a woman aged 70-85 years with renal cell carcinoma.

The chain employs TRBV19 and TRBJ2-3, with D unclear. The germline CDR1 and CDR2 sequences are LNHDA and SQIVND (reference sequence). V was shortened by 0 bases and J by 5 bases, with 6 bases between the two germline ends. The CDR3 totals 13 residues. The CDR3 region is CASSIDEGDTQYF. The CDR3 region has the DNA TGTGCCAGTAGTATAGATGAAGGAGATACGCAGTATTTT. The full variable domain, in which reference TRBV19 and TRBJ2-3 provide the parts outside the CDR3, is DGGITQSPKYLFRKEGQNVTLSCEQNLNHDAMYWYRQDPGQGLRLIYYSQIVNDFQKGDIAEGYSVSREKKESFPLTVTSAQKNPTAFYLCASSIDEGDTQYFGPGTRLTVL.

The chain joins TRBV5-6 to TRBJ2-7; 12 bases are shared with TRBD2. This CDR3 comprises 15 residues. Trimming took 5 bases from V and 5 from J; bases not matched to a gene: 8. Germline-derived CDR1 and CDR2 are SGHDT and YYEEEE. Written as DNA, the CDR3 is TGTGCCAGCAGGGCTCCTAGCGGGGGGGCCGACGAGCAGTACTTC. Translation gives CASRAPSGGADEQYF. The whole variable domain, remainder taken from reference TRBV5-6 and TRBJ2-7, is DAGVTQSPTHLIKTRGQQVTLRCSPKSGHDTVSWYQQALGQGPQFIFQYYEEEERQRGNFPDRFSGHQFPNYSSELNVNALLLGDSALYLCASRAPSGGADEQYFGPGTRLTVT.

The chain recombines TRBV11-2 with TRBJ2-7; possibly TRBD1 for D (6 bases). The CDR3 spans 14 residues. Trimming took 5 bases from V and 5 from J, leaving 16 bases between them. Germline V gives CDR1 SGHAT, CDR2 FQNNGV. The CDR3 region is CASSPTNRENEQYF. The CDR3 DNA is TGTGCCAGCAGCCCGACAAACAGGGAAAACGAGCAGTACTTC.

The CDR3 here is CAISEKRGDNEQFF. The CDR3 DNA follows: TGTGCCATCAGTGAGAAGCGGGGGGACAATGAGCAGTTCTTC. V usage is TRBV10-3 and J usage is TRBJ2-1; 9 bases map to TRBD2. V shed 2 bases and J 5 bases; nucleotides not matched to a gene: 1. The CDR3 spans 14 residues. Germline V lookup: CDR1 ENHRY, CDR2 SYGVKD.

This clone was observed a few times. The gene calls are TRBV21-1 and TRBJ1-1. TRBV21-1 is a recognized pseudogene. The CDR3 is made up of 11 amino acids. CDR3 DNA: TGTGCCAGCAGTAGATACACTGAAGCTTTCTTT. Translated: CASSRYTEAFF.

V gene TRBV5-1 combines with J gene TRBJ1-1; D not resolved. This CDR3 comprises 15 residues. The germline gives CDR1 SGHRS, CDR2 YFSETQ. V was shortened by 1 base and J by 0 bases, with 10 bases between the two germline ends. The CDR3 nucleotides are TGCGCCAGCAGCTTGCCAGGTGGCATGAACACTGAAGCTTTCTTT. Its protein product is CASSLPGGMNTEAFF.

This clone was found a few times. The chain uses TRBV28 and TRBJ2-5; a possible D gene is TRBD1 (6 bases). Germline CDR1 MDHEN, CDR2 SYDVKM. The CDR3 contains 12 residues. V gave up 10 bases and J gave up 6 bases, with 15 bases separating them. The CDR3 sequence: CATTTGLQTQYF. The CDR3 DNA sequence: TGTGCCACAACGACAGGTCTGCAGACCCAGTACTTC.

The sample holds one count of this clone. Here the CDR3 DNA reads TGCGCCAGCAGCCGAGCTAGCGGGGGAACCACAGATACGCAGTATTTT. Translation gives CASSRASGGTTDTQYF. V and J are TRBV4-1 and TRBJ2-3, with 10 bases fitting TRBD2. The trim removed 4 bases at V and 2 bases at J, leaving 6 bases unmatched. Germline CDR1 and CDR2: MGHRA and YSYEKL. The CDR3 is 16 residues long.

The rearrangement uses TRBV5-4 and TRBJ2-5; TRBD2 is a possible D gene (7 bases). The V end was cut by 1 base, the J end by 5 bases, with 15 bases between. Germline CDR1 SGHNT, CDR2 YYREEE (reference sequence). The CDR3 is 15 residues long. Here the CDR3 reads CASSLPARGLETQYF. CDR3 sequence (DNA): TGTGCCAGCAGCTTGCCCGCGCGGGGGCTGGAGACCCAGTACTTC.

V and J are TRBV19 and TRBJ2-4; no clear D gene. Germline assignment: CDR1 LNHDA and CDR2 SQIVND (reference sequence). Trimming left V 6 bases short and J 5 bases short, with 17 bases between. The CDR3 length is 15 residues. The CDR3 protein is CASSLLGRAQNIQYF. As DNA, the CDR3 is TGTGCCAGTAGCCTTCTCGGACGGGCCCAAAACATTCAGTACTTC.

The chain carries TRBV4-3 and TRBJ1-2; TRBD1 aligns across 7 bases. From germline, CDR1 is LGHNA and CDR2 YSLEER. This CDR3 is 14 amino acids long. J was trimmed by 3 bases and V by 0 bases; bases with no gene match: 1. CDR3 protein: CASSQDGQDYGYTF. CDR3 sequence (DNA): TGCGCCAGCAGCCAAGACGGACAGGACTATGGCTACACCTTC.

This clone was seen a single time. The V and J genes are TRBV28 and TRBJ1-4; D is perhaps TRBD1 (5 bases). Trimming shortened V by 5 bases and J by 8 bases, and 21 bases separated the two germline ends. CDR3 length: 16 amino acids. Germline V CDR1 and CDR2: MDHEN, SYDVKM. CDR3 region: CASSRTWGGLREKLFF. DNA of the CDR3: TGTGCCAGCAGTAGGACATGGGGGGGACTTCGCGAAAAACTGTTTTTT.

The V call is TRBV2, the J call TRBJ1-1, with 10 bases that match TRBD1. Germline CDR1 SNHLY, CDR2 FYNNEI. Trimming cost V 3 bases and J 6 bases; bases outside gene matches: 7. The CDR3 is 15 amino acids. CDR3 sequence reads: CASSDWGQGTPEAFF. As DNA, the CDR3 is TGTGCCAGCAGTGATTGGGGACAGGGGACCCCTGAAGCTTTCTTT.

A few counts support this clone. This sequence joins TRBV30 and TRBJ1-1, with unresolved D. The CDR3 runs 11 residues. CDR1 is GTSNPN, CDR2 SVGIG, per germline (reference sequence). Deletions cut 3 bases from V and 7 bases from J, with 9 bases between. CDR3 in DNA: TGTGCCTGGAGCTCAGGCTTTGAAGCTTTCTTT. Translated: CAWSSGFEAFF.

The chain employs TRBV9 and TRBJ2-5; 9 nucleotides line up with TRBD2. The ends lost 3 bases at V and 5 bases at J; junction bases unmatched: 17. The CDR3 consists of 18 residues. The germline V gene has CDR1 SGDLS and CDR2 YYNGEE. The CDR3 DNA reads TGTGCCAGCAGCGCTACCCATCCGGGACTAGCAGGCCCGGAGACCCAGTACTTC. This encodes CASSATHPGLAGPETQYF.

The chain employs TRBV18 and TRBJ2-3; 10 bases map to TRBD1. The CDR3 runs 15 residues. V shed 6 bases, J shed 1 base, and the junction held 4 bases outside the gene matches. The germline gives CDR1 KGHSH, CDR2 LQKENI. The CDR3 region has the DNA TGTGCCAGCTCCCCGGGACAGGGGCGCACAGATACGCAGTATTTT. It translates to CASSPGQGRTDTQYF.

This clone appeared a single time. The chain carries TRBV5-1 and TRBJ2-3; TRBD2 might be the D (6 bases). The CDR3 is 14 amino acids. From germline, CDR1 is SGHRS and CDR2 YFSETQ. The germline V and J ends were trimmed by 0 bases and 6 bases, with 11 bases remaining between them. CDR3 sequence reads: CASSLVGRSDTQYF. The CDR3 region has the DNA TGCGCCAGCAGCTTGGTTGGGAGGTCGGATACGCAGTATTTT. Full variable domain (rest looked up from reference TRBV5-1 and TRBJ2-3): KAGVTQTPRYLIKTRGQQVTLSCSPISGHRSVSWYQQTPGQGLQFLFEYFSETQRNKGNFPGRFSGRQFSNSRSEMNVSTLELGDSALYLCASSLVGRSDTQYFGPGTRLTVL.

The rearrangement joins TRBV18 to TRBJ2-7, with D perhaps matching TRBD1 (5 bases). Germline V gives CDR1 KGHSH, CDR2 LQKENI. The CDR3 has 13 amino acids. The V end was cut by 0 bases, the J end by 4 bases, with 7 bases between. Here the CDR3 DNA reads TGTGCCAGCTCACCACCGACAGTGTACGAGCAGTACTTC. Encoded protein: CASSPPTVYEQYF. Complete variable domain (other parts from reference TRBV18 and TRBJ2-7): NAGVMQNPRHLVRRRGQEARLRCSPMKGHSHVYWYRQLPEEGLKFMVYLQKENIIDESGMPKERFSAEFPKEGPSILRIQQVVRGDSAAYFCASSPPTVYEQYFGPGTRLTVT.

V and J are TRBV5-5 and TRBJ1-4; possible D gene TRBD1, 6 bases. The length of the CDR3 is 17 residues. Germline V gives CDR1 SGHKS, CDR2 YYEKEE (reference sequence). The V gene lost 4 bases and the J gene lost 5 bases, with 21 bases spanning the gap. CDR3 coding DNA: TGTGCCAGCAGCACCGGACGGGGGCGGGACACCAATGAAAAACTGTTTTTT. The encoded protein is CASSTGRGRDTNEKLFF.

The V and J genes are TRBV11-2 and TRBJ2-7, with D maybe TRBD1 (5 bases). This CDR3 comprises 14 residues. Germline loops: CDR1 SGHAT, CDR2 FQNNGV. The V end was cut by 3 bases, the J end by 5 bases, with 14 bases between. This CDR3 reads CASSFWTKRNEQYF. The CDR3 nucleotides are TGTGCCAGCAGCTTTTGGACAAAGAGAAACGAGCAGTACTTC.

This sequence joins TRBV7-8 and TRBJ1-6; D uncertain. V lost 0 bases and J 9 bases, leaving 12 bases between the germline ends. Germline CDR1 reads SGHVS; CDR2 reads FQNEAQ. CDR3 length: 15 amino acids. Here the CDR3 DNA reads TGTGCCAGCAGCTTAGCCCCGGGTGGTGGTTCACCCCTCCACTTT. Encoded protein: CASSLAPGGGSPLHF.